The 31 T cell receptor beta chains presented below share a single source sample, sequenced in a study of blood T cell repertoires in COVID-19. The assay was immunoSEQ multiplex PCR, and TCRdb's table has in-frame clones only and misses some. The sample includes 250,000 or so clones, 85% to 90% of them seen just once. Material for sequencing was PBMCs or T cells enriched from blood (not recorded which). The receptors come from a woman in her 30s with acute COVID-19.

V is TRBV12-3 or TRBV12-4 and J is TRBJ2-2, with no clear D. CDR3 length: 11 residues. V lost 6 bases and J 6 bases, leaving 5 bases between the germline ends. The DNA of the CDR3 is TGTGCCAGCAGCCCGGCCGGGGAGCTGTTTTTT. Encoded protein: CASSPAGELFF.

The rearrangement joins TRBV29-1 to TRBJ2-7, with a possible D match to TRBD1 (5 bases). Trimming took 2 bases from V and 2 from J, leaving 7 bases between them. The length of the CDR3 is 12 residues. The germline V gene encodes CDR1 SQVTM and CDR2 ANQGSEA. The CDR3: CSVERGPYEQYF. CDR3 sequence (DNA): TGCAGCGTTGAAAGGGGTCCCTACGAGCAGTACTTC.

This clone was detected only once. An end of the junction does not agree with germline; a read error may underlie this. This sequence joins TRBV11-2 and TRBJ2-7; 7 bases map to TRBD1. This CDR3 has 12 residues. The germline gives CDR1 SGHAT, CDR2 FQNNGV. The CDR3 reads CASSPKQGPFRF. The CDR3 region has the DNA TGTGCCAGCAGCCCGAAACAGGGGCCCTTTCGCTTC.

The chain employs TRBV3-1 (or the pseudogene TRBV3-2) and TRBJ2-1, with 13 nucleotides matching TRBD2. Germline CDR1 LGHDT, CDR2 YNNKEL (reference sequence). The CDR3 contains 18 residues. V was pared by 5 bases and J by 1 base, with 8 bases of the junction left unmatched. Here the CDR3 DNA reads TGTGCCAGCAGCACGATTCCGGGACTAGCGGGATCCTACAATGAGCAGTTCTTC. It translates to CASSTIPGLAGSYNEQFF.

This clone was observed once. The genes are TRBV19 and TRBJ1-2, with D possibly matching TRBD1 (6 bases). V lost 5 bases and J lost 4, with 17 bases in between. Germline V gene data show CDR1 as LNHDA and CDR2 as SQIVND (reference sequence). The CDR3 runs to 15 residues. Here the CDR3 DNA reads TGTGCCAGTAGTGCGACAGGCGCTAACCTCTATGGCTACACCTTC. Translation: CASSATGANLYGYTF.

This clone was seen just once. V and J are TRBV27 and TRBJ2-3; D is perhaps TRBD2 (5 bases). V was clipped by 5 bases and J by 3 bases, with 18 bases between them. Germline CDR1 is MNHEY and CDR2 is SMNVEV (reference sequence). The CDR3 contains 16 residues. For the CDR3, the DNA is TGTGCCAGCAGTCGTGCTCTGGGAGCTGGAACAGATACGCAGTATTTT. Amino acid sequence: CASSRALGAGTDTQYF.

J is TRBJ2-3 and V is TRBV10-3; 7 nucleotides agree with TRBD2. CDR3 length: 14 amino acids. CDR1 is ENHRY and CDR2 is SYGVKD in the germline V gene. The V and J ends lost 9 bases and 6 bases, in that order; junction bases with no gene match: 12. CDR3: CAIPRGSGGDTQYF. Here the CDR3 DNA reads TGTGCCATTCCCCGCGGGAGTGGTGGGGATACGCAGTATTTT.

The chain employs TRBV28 and TRBJ2-2, with D tentatively TRBD2 (6 bases). The length of the CDR3 is 17 residues. V was shortened by 5 bases and J by 0 bases, with 16 bases between the two germline ends. CDR1 is MDHEN, CDR2 SYDVKM, per germline. CDR3 DNA: TGTGCCAGCAGTCCCGGTGGGGGGTATACGAACACCGGGGAGCTGTTTTTT. This sequence encodes CASSPGGGYTNTGELFF.

The chain has TRBV7-8 and TRBJ2-2; 9 nucleotides line up with TRBD2. This CDR3 spans 17 amino acids. The trim removed 1 base at V and 5 bases at J, leaving 8 bases unmatched. CDR1 is SGHVS and CDR2 is FQNEAQ in the germline V gene. The CDR3 here is CASSLEVAGVRTGELFF. Here the CDR3 DNA reads TGTGCCAGCAGCTTAGAAGTAGCGGGAGTCAGGACCGGGGAGCTGTTTTTT.

The V gene is TRBV6-5, the J gene TRBJ1-1; D gene ambiguous. Germline assignment: CDR1 MNHEY and CDR2 SVGAGI. Deletions cut 6 bases from V and 4 bases from J, with 6 bases between. The CDR3 spans 11 residues. The CDR3 is CASRSGTEAFF. CDR3 DNA sequence: TGTGCCAGCAGAAGCGGCACTGAAGCTTTCTTT.

The CDR3 reads CASSQGFAGNEKLFF. CDR3 sequence (DNA): TGTGCCAGCAGCCAAGGTTTTGCGGGAAATGAAAAACTGTTTTTT. This chain joins TRBV14 and TRBJ1-4; D call uncertain. The V gene's germline CDR1 is SGHDN and CDR2 FVKESK. The CDR3 is made up of 15 amino acids. V lost 1 base to trimming and J lost 5 bases, with 11 bases between them.

As to this clone: Other DNA sequences in the sample encode the same CDR3. The chain is built from TRBV7-9 and TRBJ2-1; possible D gene TRBD2, 5 bases. Germline loops: CDR1 SEHNR, CDR2 FQNEAQ (reference sequence). V lost 5 bases and J lost 2, with 10 bases in between. The CDR3 spans 14 residues. The CDR3 nucleotides read TGTGCCAGCAGCCTCCCGGGAACCTACAATGAGCAGTTCTTC. Translated: CASSLPGTYNEQFF.

This sequence joins TRBV7-6 and TRBJ1-5, with TRBD1 matching 8 bases. The ends lost 3 bases at V and 4 bases at J; junction bases unmatched: 5. The CDR3 is made up of 15 amino acids. Germline V gives CDR1 SGHVS, CDR2 FNYEAQ. In DNA, the CDR3 is TGTGCCAGCAGCTTGGAGGACAGGGAGAATCAGCCCCAGCATTTT. Protein sequence: CASSLEDRENQPQHF. Full variable domain (missing parts from reference TRBV7-6 and TRBJ1-5): GAGVSQSPRYKVTKRGQDVALRCDPISGHVSLYWYRQALGQGPEFLTYFNYEAQQDKSGLPNDRFSAERPEGSISTLTIQRTEQRDSAMYRCASSLEDRENQPQHFGDGTRLSIL.

This chain links TRBV13 with TRBJ2-7; D is perhaps TRBD2 (6 bases). Germline V gives CDR1 PRHDT, CDR2 FYEKMQ (reference sequence). The CDR3 is 12 amino acids. With 5 bases removed from V and 4 bases from J, the gap between germline ends came to 9 bases. The DNA for the CDR3 is TGTGCCAGCAGCCCCCGGGGGTACGAGCAGTACTTC. As protein: CASSPRGYEQYF.

This chain uses TRBV15 with TRBJ2-7, with D maybe TRBD2 (6 bases). V lost 7 bases, J lost 3 bases, and 19 bases lay in between. In germline, CDR1 is LNHNV, CDR2 YYDKDF (reference sequence). CDR3 size: 15 residues. The CDR3 is CATKFAGGVNYEQYF. CDR3 DNA: TGTGCCACCAAGTTTGCTGGAGGGGTGAACTACGAGCAGTACTTC.

The J gene is TRBJ2-7, the V gene TRBV3-1 (or the pseudogene TRBV3-2), with a tentative D call TRBD1 (5 bases). Per germline, CDR1 LGHDT and CDR2 YNNKEL (reference sequence). Trimming removed 4 bases from V and 6 bases from J, with 16 bases in between. There are 14 residues in the CDR3. CDR3 sequence reads: CASSPSKGPLEQYF. The CDR3 bases are TGTGCCAGCAGCCCATCGAAGGGGCCCCTCGAGCAGTACTTC.

This clone appeared a single time. The chain is built from TRBV27 and TRBJ2-1; 14 nucleotides line up with TRBD2. The CDR3 consists of 18 residues. V lost 0 bases and J lost 8; bases outside the gene matches: 9. Germline V gene lookup returns CDR1 MNHEY and CDR2 SMNVEV (reference sequence). The CDR3 here is CASSLSPRLAGGLHEQFF. The DNA of the CDR3 is TGTGCCAGCAGTTTATCCCCCCGACTAGCGGGAGGGCTCCATGAGCAGTTCTTC.

This chain connects TRBV27 to TRBJ1-1, with 10 bases identical to TRBD1. CDR3 length: 15 amino acids. Germline assignment: CDR1 MNHEY and CDR2 SMNVEV (reference sequence). Trimming cost V 3 bases and J 5 bases; bases outside gene matches: 6. The CDR3 loop reads CASSFSGTGATEAFF. In nucleotides, the CDR3 is TGTGCCAGCAGTTTCTCCGGGACAGGGGCTACTGAAGCTTTCTTT.

The CDR3 region has the DNA TGTGCCAGCAGCTTGGCGGGCAGGGTTGTCTCTGGGGCCAACGTCCTGACTTTC. Encoded protein: CASSLAGRVVSGANVLTF. J is TRBJ2-6 and V is TRBV5-6, with a possible D match to TRBD1 (5 bases). Germline lookup yields CDR1 SGHDT and CDR2 YYEEEE. Trimming removed 0 bases from V and 0 bases from J, with 13 bases in between. The CDR3 has 18 amino acids.

The gene calls are TRBV19 and TRBJ1-2; 7 bases fit TRBD1. The CDR3 is made up of 14 amino acids. V was pared by 4 bases and J by 7 bases, with 9 bases of the junction left unmatched. Germline lookup yields CDR1 LNHDA and CDR2 SQIVND (reference sequence). The chain's CDR3 is CASSTYSTGSGYTF. The CDR3 nucleotides are TGTGCCAGTAGTACCTATTCGACAGGGTCTGGCTACACCTTC.

This chain uses TRBV24-1 with TRBJ2-3; weak D call: TRBD2 (6 bases). The V and J ends lost 4 bases and 0 bases respectively, with 22 bases between them. This CDR3 has 19 amino acids. Germline V lookup: CDR1 KGHDR, CDR2 SFDVKD. This CDR3 is CATSDPQGLADSSTDTQYF. The CDR3 nucleotides are TGTGCCACCAGTGACCCCCAGGGACTGGCTGATTCTAGCACAGATACGCAGTATTTT.

The J gene is TRBJ2-5, the V gene TRBV30; possible D gene TRBD2, 6 bases. CDR1 is GTSNPN and CDR2 is SVGIG in the germline V gene (reference sequence). V dropped 0 bases and J dropped 2 bases, with 7 bases sitting between them. This CDR3 has 13 amino acids. DNA of the CDR3: TGTGCCTGGAGTGTGGGGGGACAAGAGACCCAGTACTTC. Its translation is CAWSVGGQETQYF.

This chain uses TRBV15 with TRBJ2-1, with TRBD2 matching 12 bases. In germline, CDR1 is LNHNV, CDR2 YYDKDF (reference sequence). Germline trimming cut 5 bases from V and 8 bases from J; bases unmatched to any gene: 7. The CDR3 totals 15 residues. CDR3 amino acids: CATSPTSGSSDEQFF. The CDR3 bases are TGTGCCACCAGCCCGACTAGCGGGAGTTCTGATGAGCAGTTCTTC.

The J gene is TRBJ1-2, the V gene TRBV9, with 9 bases aligning to TRBD1. The CDR3 length is 15 residues. With 4 bases clipped from V and 4 bases from J, the junction kept 8 bases outside the gene matches. CDR1 is SGDLS, CDR2 YYNGEE, per germline. The CDR3 loop reads CASSLGVGQGYGYTF. The CDR3 DNA follows: TGTGCCAGCAGCCTAGGCGTGGGACAGGGCTATGGCTACACCTTC.

The rearrangement uses TRBV28 and TRBJ2-2; D gene unclear. The CDR3 length is 15 residues. V was cut by 6 bases and J by 0 bases, with 11 bases left in between. Per the germline V gene, CDR1 is MDHEN and CDR2 is SYDVKM. The CDR3 sequence is CASSPLAANTGELFF. As DNA, the CDR3 is TGTGCCAGCAGCCCCCTGGCAGCGAACACCGGGGAGCTGTTTTTT.

The chain links TRBV19 to TRBJ1-3, with no clear D. From germline, CDR1 is LNHDA and CDR2 SQIVND (reference sequence). The CDR3 runs to 12 residues. V lost 4 bases and J 9 bases, leaving 10 bases between the germline ends. The CDR3 protein is CASSTVVGTIYF. For the CDR3, the DNA is TGTGCCAGTAGTACCGTTGTCGGCACCATATATTTT.

The DNA for the CDR3 is TGTGCCATCAGCAATCCCCGGGGGGGGAGCACAGATACGCAGTATTTT. This gives the protein CAISNPRGGSTDTQYF. The V and J genes are TRBV10-3 and TRBJ2-3; 8 nucleotides line up with TRBD2. CDR3 length: 16 amino acids. V lost 6 bases to trimming and J lost 0 bases; unmatched junction nucleotides: 8. From germline, CDR1 is ENHRY and CDR2 SYGVKD.

The chain combines TRBV5-1 with TRBJ2-7, with 11 bases lining up with TRBD2. There are 13 residues in the CDR3. Germline CDR1 and CDR2: SGHRS and YFSETQ. Trimming at V came to 9 bases and at J to 4 bases, leaving 6 bases not matched to a gene. In DNA, the CDR3 is TGCGCCACCAGACTAGCGGGAACATACGAGCAGTACTTC. This translates into CATRLAGTYEQYF.

V gene TRBV7-9 combines with J gene TRBJ2-1, with 9 bases identical to TRBD1. The germline V gene has CDR1 SEHNR and CDR2 FQNEAQ (reference sequence). V lost 4 bases, J lost 8 bases, and 9 bases stayed unmatched. This CDR3 comprises 15 residues. The CDR3 sequence is CASSSRDRVIYEQFF. The CDR3 region has the DNA TGTGCCAGCAGCTCCCGGGACAGGGTAATATATGAGCAGTTCTTC.

The chain is built from TRBV25-1 and TRBJ2-7, with D tentatively TRBD1 (6 bases). Germline CDR1 MGHDK, CDR2 SYGVNS. V was pared by 3 bases and J by 6 bases, with 27 bases between. The CDR3 has 18 amino acids. For the CDR3, the DNA is TGTGCCAGCAGTGACAGGGGATTGGTAGCCGGGCGAGGGGCCGAGCAGTACTTC. Its protein is CASSDRGLVAGRGAEQYF.

This sequence joins TRBV7-2 and TRBJ2-5; TRBD2 matches 8 bases. The germline CDR1 and CDR2 sequences are SGHTA and FQGNSA. The CDR3 extends over 14 amino acids. V trimming: 4 bases; J trimming: 4 bases; junction bases outside the gene matches: 5. CDR3 protein: CASSSGTSRETQYF. In nucleotides, the CDR3 is TGTGCCAGCAGCTCTGGGACTAGTCGAGAGACCCAGTACTTC.